Each of the 4 T cell receptor beta chains below was sequenced from the same sample in a study of blood T cell repertoires in COVID-19 (dated by TCRdb to about 2020). The library was obtained by the immunoSEQ multiplex PCR assay. The immuneACCESS repertoire file appears here via TCRdb, limited to in-frame rearrangements. These files lack a portion of the clones; in checked studies, under half of the deficit traces to unresolved V genes, and the cause of the others is not known. A total of fewer than 250,000 clones appear in this sample, about 83% of them only once. The ten largest make up under 5% of the sample. What was sequenced was peripheral blood. These receptors all stem from a man aged 50-59 years with acute or convalescent COVID-19.

CDR3 amino acids: CASSTYQHSSYNEQFF. CDR3 coding DNA: TGTGCCAGCAGCACCTACCAACACAGCTCCTACAATGAGCAGTTCTTC. The chain joins TRBV7-9 to TRBJ2-1; no definite D call. The CDR3 is 16 residues long. The germline gives CDR1 SEHNR, CDR2 FQNEAQ (reference sequence). V was shortened by 5 bases and J by 0 bases, with 14 bases between the two germline ends.

The table lists this clone with a count of one. The chain employs TRBV10-2 and TRBJ2-7; 7 nucleotides align to TRBD2. Germline loops: CDR1 WSHSY, CDR2 SAAADI. J lost 3 bases, V lost 4 bases, and 18 bases had no gene match. This CDR3 spans 18 amino acids. This CDR3 reads CASSGRRGISVLGYEQYF. The CDR3 DNA is TGCGCCAGCAGTGGAAGGCGGGGGATCAGTGTGCTAGGCTACGAGCAGTACTTC.

Concerning this clone itself: Compared with germline, one end of the junction differs, possibly owing to a read error. The chain uses TRBV3-1 (or the pseudogene TRBV3-2) and TRBJ1-2, with D possibly matching TRBD1 (6 bases). The CDR3 length is 12 residues. CDR1 LGHDT and CDR2 YNNKEL come from the germline V gene (reference sequence). In DNA form, the CDR3 reads TGTGCCAGCAGCAAAGATCAGGGGAGCTACACCTTC. Protein: CASSKDQGSYTF.

This clone was found a few times. This sequence joins TRBV21-1 and TRBJ2-3; TRBD2, the D gene given by the table, was not confirmed from the DNA. TRBV21-1 is a recognized pseudogene. This CDR3 contains 18 residues. The CDR3 nucleotides read TGTGCCAGCAGCAAAGTGGCGGGAGGGCCTTTAATCGAAGATACGCAGTATTTT. It yields the protein CASSKVAGGPLIEDTQYF.